Here is one TCR beta chain with its context. This clone was observed a handful of times. There is no known antigen for this receptor. No base quality information exists; no much larger clone differs at one position. Libraries came from the immunoSEQ multiplex PCR assay. A mixture of 60 forward primers for TCR Vbeta segments and 13 reverse primers for TCR Jbeta segments was used in the multiplex PCR. Amplification of the CDR3 region of rearranged TCR beta genes was performed with a multiplex PCR assay on genomic DNA. The amplified TCR beta libraries were sequenced on the Illumina HiSeq System as 87-base-pair reads. On the authors' methods: Across the 500 to 700 repertoires, a later analysis counted 75 million to 90 million unique TCR beta chains, approximately 10 million of which were shared by at least two donors. Raw reads were error-corrected and collapsed into unique sequences by a nearest-neighbor algorithm in which closely related sequences were merged to remove PCR and sequencing errors. V, D and J gene segments were assigned by aligning CDR3 sequences to IMGT reference sequences. Each retained sequence needed at least a six-nucleotide match to both a V gene segment and a J gene segment. Rearrangements were called productive when the CDR3 lacked stop codons and stayed in frame with V and J; all others were non-productive. CDR3 was defined by IMGT convention, running from the second conserved V-encoded cysteine to the conserved J-encoded phenylalanine. Sequences without an unambiguous match to a single V gene segment were excluded from the earlier analysis of approximately 600 of the donors. In an earlier analysis of about 590 of the donors, a V segment was called functional when productive rearrangements were above 56.7%, and segregating when the standard deviation between donors exceeded 5%. To diagnose cytomegalovirus status from the catalog of TCR beta chain sequences, a statistical classification framework was built. In a later analysis, V and J genes were assigned by comparing TCR nucleotide sequences against IMGT/GENE-DB human TR gene sequences. The TCRdist pipeline was used in a later analysis to assign CDR3 sequences and most-parsimonious VDJ recombination scenarios. In a later analysis, every TCR beta chain was defined by the combination of its CDR3 amino acid sequence and its V-gene family, and reads without a unique V-gene family were dropped. To address suspected cross-contamination and a sequencing artifact, a later analysis removed approximately 600 highly shared, low-generation-probability nucleotide sequences. For each public chain, a later analysis derived a clonal expansion index from normalized ranks of inferred template counts within each repertoire. A later analysis computed generation probabilities with a VDJ recombination model fitted to out-of-frame rearrangements, and checked the results against IGoR. In a later analysis, TCR-TCR, TCR-HLA and TCR-CMV co-occurrence was scored with hypergeometric tests, and a repertoire-size bias correction was applied to TCR pairs. To estimate false discovery rates, a later analysis permuted the HLA or CMV assignments 20 times. In a later analysis, co-occurring TCRs were grouped with DBSCAN, and TCRdist sequence similarity was added when clustering was performed within HLA-allele-positive subsets. Co-occurrence clustering excluded repertoires with fewer than 30,000 or more than 120,000 public chains, plus five with anomalous nucleotide sharing. As stored in TCRdb, this immuneACCESS dataset retains in-frame rearrangements with V and J assigned. A fraction of the clones does not appear; measured against another copy, unresolved V genes explain less than half of the discrepancy, and the remainder lacks a known reason. V, J and clone size derive from that table, while D and trimming were established from the DNA sequence. Across this sample there are around 190,000 clones, with around nine tenths seen only once. The biggest ten clones account for around 0.31% of the sample.

The sample originates from a study of cytomegalovirus exposure and HLA in healthy donors (dated by TCRdb to about 2017). At the level of the whole study: According to an earlier analysis of 587 of the donors, some 180 million T cells yielded roughly 110 million unique TCR beta sequences and more than 250 Gb of sequence data. An earlier analysis of some 500 of the donors used high-throughput TCR beta sequencing to judge whether each TCR beta V gene segment behaved as functional or pseudogenic. A later genetic analysis took genome-wide SNP genotypes for about 60% of the roughly 670 donors and used that subset as a discovery cohort. To predict cytomegalovirus infection status, the study brought together high-throughput TCR immunosequencing, statistical association of individual TCRs with disease status, and machine learning. Four to six DR-DQ haplotypes were handled as single units for association and clustering because linkage in the cohort was strong. The genetic ancestry cluster associated with self-reported Caucasian donors included 65% to 90% of the approximately 430 genotyped donors. The study aimed to test whether cataloging public T cell receptors could reveal signatures of past pathogen exposure. To study patterns of TCR occurrence, a later analysis re-analyzed previously published TCR beta repertoires from hundreds of donors and added high-resolution HLA genotyping. Among 398 genotyped donors of the cohort, an average of around 240,000 unique TCR beta nucleotide sequences were sequenced per donor, approximately 20% of them non-productive. The study profiled the T cell repertoires of hundreds of subjects by immunosequencing and related them to cytomegalovirus serostatus. Typing coverage varied by locus: roughly 620-640 donors for A, B, C, DRB1 and DQB1; roughly 560 for DQA1; more than 600 for DPA1; roughly 470 for DPB1. Both class I and class II loci were covered by HLA typing, at four-digit resolution. Along with the roughly 670-subject first cohort, a separate validation cohort of around 110 different subjects was used. An early release that covered 640 HLA-typed donors contained about 290 gigabases of sequencing data and 80 million or so unique TCR sequences. Rather than drawing on any new phenotypic data, the later analysis identified candidate immune exposures from TCR beta sequences and the way those sequences occurred across donors. All discovery cohort repertoires had been generated on a single sequencing platform. Donor age, sex, ethnicity and CMV serostatus were compiled together with the repertoire data.

The cohort consisted of approximately 670 healthy bone marrow donors. At the time of sampling, all cohort members were nominally healthy, though unrecorded immune exposures were likely present. The donor was CMV seronegative and belonged to the group of 380 or so seronegative cohort members. A peripheral blood sample was provided by each donor, and peripheral blood mononuclear cells were used for TCR beta sequencing. The Qiagen DNeasy Blood Extraction Kit was used to extract genomic DNA from the blood cell samples. What the work shows at the level of the full study, not this receptor alone: A further reported finding was that TCR beta sequences accurately predicted the HLA-A and HLA-B alleles for most subjects in the first cohort. According to a later analysis, parvovirus B19, influenza, CMV and Epstein-Barr virus appeared linked to several top co-occurrence clusters. Specific HLA alleles were associated with over 15,000 TCR beta sequences at a false discovery rate of 0.05 in a later analysis. Correlated functional status among segregating V segments might reflect linkage disequilibrium, but an unknown experimental factor could not be ruled out. Assigning TCR associations to individual alleles was difficult when HLA alleles, especially DR and DQ, strongly co-occurred. Because counts were too low, seventeen rarely observed V segments, including chromosome 9 orphons, were excluded from the earlier analysis of a few hundred of the donors. A later genetic analysis associated a missense DCLRE1C variant with V-gene and J-gene trimming of TCR beta chains, and an independent cohort replicated the association. Most TCR sequences were observed very rarely across donors, whereas some public TCRs were present in many individuals. The authors suggested that the approach could potentially be extended to other disease states and immunological phenotypes. In a later analysis, the rate of TCR association differed among HLA loci, with DRB1 alleles having the most associated TCRs and HLA-C alleles having the fewest. A cluster of highly shared sequence variants was judged likely to represent a technical artifact of the sequencing pipeline. Compared with equally common non-associated chains, HLA-associated TCR beta chains in a later analysis were more clonally expanded and had lower generation probabilities. The classifier was reported to diagnose cytomegalovirus status with high specificity and sensitivity in both the original cohort and the validation cohort. According to a later analysis, most CMV-associated TCR beta chains appeared to be HLA-restricted, and the HLA associations seemed to be driven largely by CMV exposure. In a later genetic analysis, fewer N-insertions in productive TCRs were reported among donors in an Asian-associated ancestry cluster than the approximately 670-donor mean. In an earlier analysis of 587 of the donors, most TCR beta V segments were observed in productive rearrangements about 87% or about 30% of the time, broadly matching IMGT annotations. The cohort was sequenced for TCR beta chains only, and without alpha or paired-chain data the features that could be detected were limited. Three of the identified cytomegalovirus-associated TCR beta chains were confirmed in vitro to be specific for cytomegalovirus antigens. A total of about 150 TCR beta chains were listed by the study as associated with cytomegalovirus. Because HLA typing was unavailable for some donors at each locus, only the typed subset was used in association tests. Presence/absence analyses assumed roughly uniform sequencing depth across donors, an assumption that may not hold. CMV serostatus was the only immune exposure information available for the cohort.

The sequenced sample was PBMCs. The clonotype originates from a woman aged 30 to 39 in good health and CMV-seronegative.

The CDR3 region has the sequence CASRTQGDEKLFF. The DNA sequence follows: TGTGCCAGCAGAACCCAGGGGGATGAAAAACTGTTTTTT. The receptor chain draws on TRBV6-5 and TRBJ1-4; TRBD1 matches 7 bases in the middle. The CDR3 sequence holds 13 residues, the cysteine and phenylalanine included. The read is trimmed to its CDR3 DNA, 39 bases read in frame from base 1. Via the germline V gene, CDR1 is MNHEY and CDR2 SVGAGI. At the junction V is shortened by 6 bases and J by 6 bases; bases outside the gene matches: 4.